This T cell receptor beta chain appears in the sequencing data of a study of neurological immune-mediated disorders. Background on the study: Of the multiple sclerosis patients, around 34 in total, around 31 were relapsing-remitting and 3 were secondary progressive. Study-level results: HTLV-1-associated myelopathy had the most TCR clonal expansion, whereas multiple sclerosis had the least (lower than in healthy controls).

Time point described: longitudinal time-point 1 (baseline). CDR3 length: 12 amino acids. V was pared by 2 bases and J by 2 bases, with 4 bases between. Germline CDR1 MNHNY, CDR2 SVGAGI (reference sequence). Ten or more counts support this clonotype. Antigen: not known. Every sequencing run generated over 190 million TCR-beta sequences from 15-18 subjects. MiXCR was run by TCRdb on the 5' RACE reads, yielding one entry per CDR3 protein. The repertoire holds tens of thousands of distinct CDR3 sequences, with less than 3.5% as singletons. Sequences were obtained from PBMCs. This sequence originates from a woman aged 55-70 years with multiple sclerosis. This sequence joins TRBV6-6 and TRBJ2-7; no firm D call. In DNA, the CDR3 is TGTGCCAGCAGTTACAAGACCTACGAGCAGTACTTC. It is translated as CASSYKTYEQYF.